What follows are 16 T cell receptor beta chains derived from one specimen sequenced in a study of T cells in Graves' hyperthyroidism and ophthalmopathy. Regions amplified from RNA transcripts were the TCR beta CDR3 regions. Carried out on the TCR CDR3, a first-round RT-PCR used the HTBI primer set. TCRdb re-called the multiplex PCR reads with MiXCR, one entry per CDR3 protein. The top ten clones hold approximately 7.5% of a sample with hundreds of thousands of distinct CDR3 sequences, about 15% of them seen once. The sample taken for sequencing was blood. These receptors were obtained from a woman aged 18-35 years with Graves' hyperthyroidism.

This clonotype showed up many times. The V gene is TRBV12-3 or TRBV12-4, the J gene TRBJ1-1; D is possibly TRBD1 (5 bases). This CDR3 region has 14 residues. V gave up 7 bases and J gave up 1 base, with 13 bases separating them. The CDR3, as DNA: TGTGCCAGCACCGATCAACAGGCGAACACTGAAGCTTTCTTT. Translating it yields CASTDQQANTEAFF.

Comment on this clonotype: This clone may be a read error of a much larger clone one base away. The chain uses TRBV20-1 and TRBJ1-2; D is perhaps TRBD1 (6 bases). The CDR3 has 14 amino acids. V was pared by 3 bases and J by 2 bases, with 13 bases between. CDR1 and CDR2 from the germline V gene are DFQATT and SNEGSKA (reference sequence). The CDR3 DNA is TGCAGTGCTAGCCCGAGGGGGGGAAACTATGGCTACACCTTC. It specifies CSASPRGGNYGYTF.

This clonotype was detected ten times or more. CDR3 bases: TGTGCCAGCAGCGAAAAACGGGTAGCGTTCTACGAGCAGTACTTC. Its translation is CASSEKRVAFYEQYF. The rearrangement links TRBV6-2 or TRBV6-3 to TRBJ2-7, with a weak D call TRBD2 (5 bases). The CDR3 is 15 amino acids. The V gene's germline CDR1 is MNHEY and CDR2 SVGEGT. Trimming shortened V by 6 bases and J by 3 bases, and 18 bases separated the two germline ends.

This clonotype has ten or more counts. The CDR3 DNA is TGTGCCAGCAGTCTCCGGGGGGCCTATAGCAATCAGCCCCAGCATTTT. It translates to CASSLRGAYSNQPQHF. V usage is TRBV11-2 and J usage is TRBJ1-5; D is perhaps TRBD1 (6 bases). CDR3 length: 16 residues. V was pared by 6 bases and J by 0 bases, with 15 bases between. Germline V gene data show CDR1 as SGHAT and CDR2 as FQNNGV.

This clonotype was seen repeatedly, ten times or more. The rearrangement links TRBV12-5 to TRBJ2-7; D unresolved. This CDR3 has 10 residues. V shed 0 bases and J shed 10 bases, with 4 bases lying between them. Germline CDR1 LGHNT, CDR2 FRNRAP. In DNA form, the CDR3 reads TGTGCTAGTGGTTTGGTACGACAGTACTTC. The encoded protein is CASGLVRQYF.

The table lists this clonotype with a few counts. The genes are TRBV6-8 and TRBJ2-7, with D unclear. The V gene lost 5 bases and the J gene lost 3 bases, with 11 bases spanning the gap. The CDR3 length is 13 residues. The germline V gene encodes CDR1 MNHGY and CDR2 SAAAGT. The CDR3 nucleotides are TGTGCCAGCAGTGCGCGGAGATTCTACGAGCAGTACTTC. Protein: CASSARRFYEQYF.

This clonotype was counted ten times or more. The chain joins TRBV12-3 or TRBV12-4 to TRBJ1-5; D ambiguous. The CDR3 covers 14 residues. The V end was cut by 2 bases, the J end by 0 bases, with 5 bases between. CDR3 nucleotides: TGTGCCAGCAGTTTATGGAATAGCAATCAGCCCCAGCATTTT. The encoded protein is CASSLWNSNQPQHF.

This clonotype appeared a few times. The chain employs TRBV5-5 and TRBJ2-3; a possible D gene is TRBD2 (6 bases). This CDR3 has 16 residues. Per germline, CDR1 SGHKS and CDR2 YYEKEE (reference sequence). V lost 1 base, J lost 0 bases, and 12 bases lay in between. The CDR3 nucleotides are TGTGCCAGCAGCTTGAGGGCTAGCGTCAGCACAGATACGCAGTATTTT. Translation gives CASSLRASVSTDTQYF.

Ten or more counts support this clonotype. The chain recombines TRBV14 with TRBJ2-7; TRBD1 matches 8 bases. Trimming cost V 0 bases and J 2 bases; bases outside gene matches: 6. Germline CDR1 SGHDN, CDR2 FVKESK. This CDR3 spans 16 amino acids. The CDR3 sequence: CASSQDRGQVAYEQYF. CDR3 coding DNA: TGTGCCAGCAGCCAAGATCGGGGACAGGTAGCCTACGAGCAGTACTTC.

This clonotype has at least ten counts. The chain joins TRBV9 to TRBJ2-3; 9 bases are shared with TRBD2. After removal of 0 bases from V and 5 bases from J, the junction contained 10 bases not matched to a gene. The CDR3 contains 17 residues. Per germline, CDR1 SGDLS and CDR2 YYNGEE. The CDR3 protein is CASSVVGGGASGDTQYF. The CDR3, as DNA: TGTGCCAGCAGCGTAGTGGGCGGGGGGGCGTCGGGAGATACGCAGTATTTT.

This clonotype was counted at least ten times. The rearrangement uses TRBV20-1 and TRBJ2-1; 8 bases map to TRBD1. In germline, CDR1 is DFQATT, CDR2 SNEGSKA (reference sequence). V lost 6 bases to trimming and J lost 2 bases; unmatched junction nucleotides: 6. CDR3 length equals 14 residues. CDR3 sequence reads: CSARRTGTYNEQFF. The CDR3 DNA reads as TGCAGTGCCCGAAGGACAGGGACCTACAATGAGCAGTTCTTC.

This clonotype was counted at least ten times. The V gene is TRBV6-1, the J gene TRBJ1-2; 7 bases match TRBD1. Germline lookup yields CDR1 MNHNS and CDR2 SASEGT. The J segment lost 4 bases and the V segment lost 1 base, leaving 9 bases of the junction unmatched. The CDR3 is 16 amino acids. CDR3 nucleotides: TGTGCCAGCAGTGAAGTTGGGGGGACAGTCCGCTATGGCTACACCTTC. Its translation is CASSEVGGTVRYGYTF.

This chain connects TRBV24-1 to TRBJ2-6, with D possibly TRBD2 on 5 matching bases. This CDR3 contains 18 residues. Trimming shortened V by 4 bases and J by 0 bases, and 15 bases separated the two germline ends. CDR1 is KGHDR and CDR2 is SFDVKD in the germline V gene. The CDR3 protein is CATSDPPGRRSGANVLTF. DNA for the CDR3: TGTGCCACCAGTGACCCCCCTGGGAGACGCTCTGGGGCCAACGTCCTGACTTTC.

A remark on this clonotype: This may come from a read error, since a much larger clone is one base off. V gene TRBV4-1 combines with J gene TRBJ2-1; no clear D. The CDR3 is made up of 14 amino acids. Per the germline V gene, CDR1 is MGHRA and CDR2 is YSYEKL. The V gene lost 1 base and the J gene lost 5 bases, with 9 bases spanning the gap. Here the CDR3 reads CASSQVRQNNEQFF. Written as DNA, the CDR3 is TGCGCCAGCAGCCAAGTCCGCCAGAACAATGAGCAGTTCTTC.

This clonotype was seen ten or more times. The V call is TRBV6-1, the J call TRBJ2-3; TRBD2 agrees at 7 bases. V gave up 5 bases and J gave up 1 base; unmatched junction bases: 6. Looked up from germline, CDR1 is MNHNS and CDR2 is SASEGT. The CDR3 sequence is 15 residues long. Written as DNA, the CDR3 is TGTGCCAGCAGTTCTTTAGGACTAGGCACAGATACGCAGTATTTT. It codes for CASSSLGLGTDTQYF.

The sample holds many counts of this clonotype. The chain employs TRBV28 and TRBJ2-3; D perhaps matches TRBD1 (6 bases). The germline V and J ends were trimmed by 6 bases and 5 bases, with 12 bases remaining between them. Looked up from germline, CDR1 is MDHEN and CDR2 is SYDVKM. The CDR3 extends over 13 amino acids. The DNA for the CDR3 is TGTGCCAGCAGGGGGAACAGGGAAGATACGCAGTATTTT. Amino acid sequence: CASRGNREDTQYF. The whole variable domain, remainder taken from reference TRBV28 and TRBJ2-3, is DVKVTQSSRYLVKRTGEKVFLECVQDMDHENMFWYRQDPGLGLRLIYFSYDVKMKEKGDIPEGYSVSREKKERFSLILESASTNQTSMYLCASRGNREDTQYFGPGTRLTVL.